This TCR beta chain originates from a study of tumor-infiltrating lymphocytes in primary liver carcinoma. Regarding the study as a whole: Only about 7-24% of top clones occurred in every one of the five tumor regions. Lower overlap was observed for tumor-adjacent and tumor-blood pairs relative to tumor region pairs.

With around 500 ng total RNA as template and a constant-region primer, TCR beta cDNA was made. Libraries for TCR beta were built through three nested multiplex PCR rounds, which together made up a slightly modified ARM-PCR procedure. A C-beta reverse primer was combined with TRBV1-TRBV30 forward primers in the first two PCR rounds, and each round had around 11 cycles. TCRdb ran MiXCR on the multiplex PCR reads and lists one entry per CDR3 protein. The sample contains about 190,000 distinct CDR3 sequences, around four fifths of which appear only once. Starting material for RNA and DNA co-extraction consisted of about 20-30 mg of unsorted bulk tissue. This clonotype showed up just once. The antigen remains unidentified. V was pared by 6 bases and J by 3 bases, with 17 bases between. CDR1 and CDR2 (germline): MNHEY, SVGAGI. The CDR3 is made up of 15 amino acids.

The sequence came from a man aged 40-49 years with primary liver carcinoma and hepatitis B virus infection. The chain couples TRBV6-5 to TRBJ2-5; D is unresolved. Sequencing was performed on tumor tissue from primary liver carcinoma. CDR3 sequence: CASRLNTGMEETQYF. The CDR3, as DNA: TGTGCCAGCAGGCTCAACACCGGCATGGAAGAGACCCAGTACTTC.